This TCR beta chain was sequenced in a study of spatial heterogeneity in lung cancer. On the study more broadly: Bulk RNA-seq from matched material yielded a T cell module score that correlated strongly with TCR transcript counts in tumor regions. Study outcomes and limitations: Tumors with more nonsynonymous mutations had more expanded intratumoral alpha and beta TCRs.

TCRdb reprocessed the 5' RACE reads via MiXCR and lists one record per CDR3 protein. The repertoire holds thousands of distinct CDR3 sequences, with 10% as singletons. The CDR3 loop spans 14 amino acids. CDR1 MNHEY and CDR2 SMNVEV come from the germline V gene (reference sequence). Deletions cut 0 bases from V and 6 bases from J, with 8 bases between. Of note for this clonotype: Its cognate antigen is unknown.

Indicated time point: sample taken at primary tumor resection. V is TRBV27 and J is TRBJ2-2; D perhaps matches TRBD2 (5 bases). The sequence derives from a female donor with early-stage non-small cell lung cancer. The material was lung tumor tissue, obtained at surgery. CDR3 sequence reads: CASSLSRGAGELFF. CDR3 in DNA: TGTGCCAGCAGTTTATCCCGGGGTGCCGGGGAGCTGTTTTTT.